A single sample gave rise to the 23 T cell receptor beta chains below, sequenced in a study of neurological immune-mediated disorders. TCRdb recomputed calls from the 5' RACE reads with MiXCR, one row per CDR3 protein. Here the sample spans roughly 25,000 distinct CDR3 sequences, roughly 6.3% being singletons. Sequencing was performed on PBMCs. These TCRs come from a woman aged 40-49 years in good health.

This clonotype appeared a few times. The rearrangement joins TRBV12-3 or TRBV12-4 to TRBJ1-1; D call uncertain. V lost 1 base to trimming and J lost 4 bases, with 4 bases between them. The CDR3 sequence is 12 residues long. The CDR3 nucleotides read TGTGCCAGCAGTTTAGGCTCCACTGAAGCTTTCTTT. It codes for CASSLGSTEAFF.

Many counts were recorded for this clonotype. This rearrangement joins TRBV20-1 to TRBJ2-7, with 9 nucleotides matching TRBD2. The ends lost 7 bases at V and 8 bases at J; junction bases unmatched: 9. Germline V gene sequence: CDR1 DFQATT, CDR2 SNEGSKA (reference sequence). The CDR3 is 12 residues long. The CDR3 here is CSGASGNEKQYF. The CDR3 bases are TGCAGTGGCGCTAGCGGGAATGAGAAGCAGTACTTC.

This clonotype was seen ten or more times. The junction and the germline gene differ at one end; a read error may be behind it. The CDR3 protein is CSVEQAGMF. CDR3 sequence (DNA): TGCAGCGTTGAACAGGCCGGCATGTTT. V usage is TRBV29-1 and J usage is TRBJ1-1; D unclear. Germline CDR1 and CDR2: SQVTM and ANQGSEA. This CDR3 is 9 amino acids long. The full variable domain, in which reference TRBV29-1 and TRBJ1-1 provide the parts outside the CDR3, is SAVISQKPSRDICQRGTSLTIQCQVDSQVTMMFWYRQQPGQSLTLIATANQGSEATYESGFVIDKFPISRPNLTFSTLTVSNMSPEDSSIYLCSVEQAGMFGQGTRLTVV.

By share of the sample, this clonotype is medium-sized (0.01 to 0.1%). CDR3 sequence reads: CASSRDFYTGELFF. For the CDR3, the DNA is TGCGCCAGCAGCCGGGATTTTTACACCGGGGAGCTGTTTTTT. This rearrangement joins TRBV10-2 to TRBJ2-2; TRBD2 is a possible D gene (5 bases). This CDR3 comprises 14 residues. V was pared by 6 bases and J by 3 bases, with 11 bases between. Looked up from germline, CDR1 is WSHSY and CDR2 is SAAADI.

There are many counts of this clonotype. This sequence joins TRBV30 and TRBJ1-2, with 10 bases fitting TRBD1. The V and J ends lost 5 bases and 3 bases, in that order; junction bases with no gene match: 6. CDR1 is GTSNPN, CDR2 SVGIG, per germline (reference sequence). The CDR3 has 14 residues. The CDR3 reads CAWGDRGRYYGYTF. DNA of the CDR3: TGTGCCTGGGGTGACAGGGGGCGATACTATGGCTACACCTTC.

This clonotype was seen repeatedly, ten times or more. The chain combines TRBV7-6 with TRBJ2-5; the D is unclear. Germline V CDR1 and CDR2: SGHVS, FNYEAQ. The CDR3 consists of 13 residues. V was clipped by 3 bases and J by 1 base, with 6 bases between them. The CDR3 protein is CASSFPGQETQYF. In nucleotides, the CDR3 is TGTGCCAGCAGCTTTCCCGGCCAAGAGACCCAGTACTTC.

This clonotype was recorded many times. The rearrangement links TRBV5-1 to TRBJ2-3, with a weak D call TRBD2 (5 bases). Looked up from germline, CDR1 is SGHRS and CDR2 is YFSETQ. This CDR3 is built from 12 residues. V lost 4 bases, J lost 6 bases, and 9 bases lay in between. The CDR3 nucleotides are TGCGCCAGCAGCGGGCGCGGGGATACGCAGTATTTT. Encoded protein: CASSGRGDTQYF.

This clonotype came up many times. The V gene is TRBV4-1, the J gene TRBJ2-2, with a possible D match to TRBD2 (7 bases). The germline CDR1 and CDR2 sequences are MGHRA and YSYEKL. Trimming cost V 4 bases and J 1 base, with 25 bases left between them. This CDR3 is 20 amino acids long. In nucleotides, the CDR3 is TGCGCCAGCAGCCCCCTCGGGAGGAAGGGGGTGCGCGGGAACACCGGGGAGCTGTTTTTT. It encodes CASSPLGRKGVRGNTGELFF.

This clonotype came up many times. The chain's CDR3 is CASSPKGLPGGELFF. In DNA form, the CDR3 reads TGTGCCAGCAGCCCTAAGGGACTACCGGGGGGGGAGCTGTTTTTT. This chain joins TRBV7-2 and TRBJ2-2, with TRBD2 matching over 7 bases. The germline V gene encodes CDR1 SGHTA and CDR2 FQGNSA. The CDR3 length is 15 residues. The trim removed 5 bases at V and 8 bases at J, leaving 11 bases unmatched. Supplemented by reference TRBV7-2 and TRBJ2-2, the full variable domain reads GAGVSQSPSNKVTEKGKDVELRCDPISGHTALYWYRQSLGQGLEFLIYFQGNSAPDKSGLPSDRFSAERTGGSVSTLTIQRTQQEDSAVYLCASSPKGLPGGELFFGEGSRLTVL.

This clonotype was counted at least ten times. This chain connects TRBV28 to TRBJ1-1; a possible D gene is TRBD1 (5 bases). CDR3 size: 12 residues. The germline V and J ends were trimmed by 3 bases and 11 bases, with 13 bases remaining between them. The germline CDR1 and CDR2 sequences are MDHEN and SYDVKM. CDR3 nucleotides: TGTGCCAGCAGTTTGGAGCAGGGTGGGGCTTTCTTT. It specifies CASSLEQGGAFF.

This clonotype has just a few counts. The J gene is TRBJ2-7, the V gene TRBV3-1, with D possibly being TRBD2 (6 bases). Germline V gene lookup returns CDR1 LGHDT and CDR2 YNNKEL (reference sequence). The CDR3 is made up of 13 amino acids. Trimming pared 4 bases from V and 4 bases from J, leaving 11 bases between. The CDR3 reads CASSLLASYEQYF. As DNA, the CDR3 is TGTGCCAGCAGCCTACTAGCCTCATACGAGCAGTACTTC.

This clonotype appeared many times. V is TRBV5-1 and J is TRBJ1-5; 7 positions match TRBD1. Germline values: CDR1 SGHRS, CDR2 YFSETQ. The CDR3 covers 14 residues. J lost 4 bases, V lost 0 bases, and 1 base had no gene match. The CDR3 DNA follows: TGCGCCAGCAGCTTGGAGACAGGGAATCAGCCCCAGCATTTT. Translated, it gives CASSLETGNQPQHF. Together with reference TRBV5-1 and TRBJ1-5, the CDR3 gives the full variable domain: KAGVTQTPRYLIKTRGQQVTLSCSPISGHRSVSWYQQTPGQGLQFLFEYFSETQRNKGNFPGRFSGRQFSNSRSEMNVSTLELGDSALYLCASSLETGNQPQHFGDGTRLSIL.

In this sample, this clonotype turned up many times. The genes are TRBV4-2 and TRBJ1-5; 8 bases fit TRBD1. The CDR3 spans 17 residues. The V gene's germline CDR1 is LGHNA and CDR2 YNFKEQ. V shed 0 bases and J 2 bases; nucleotides not matched to a gene: 6. The CDR3 sequence is CASSQDAGQGGNQPQHF. The CDR3 DNA sequence: TGTGCCAGCAGCCAAGATGCCGGACAGGGAGGCAATCAGCCCCAGCATTTT.

Many counts were recorded for this clonotype. The gene calls are TRBV15 and TRBJ1-5, with no clear D. The CDR3 totals 15 residues. V lost 3 bases, J lost 1 base, and 10 bases lay in between. Looked up from germline, CDR1 is LNHNV and CDR2 is YYDKDF (reference sequence). The CDR3 spells CATSSTGLSNQPQHF. CDR3 bases: TGTGCCACCAGCAGCACGGGTCTGAGCAATCAGCCCCAGCATTTT. Combining the CDR3 with reference TRBV15 and TRBJ1-5 gives the whole variable domain DAMVIQNPRYQVTQFGKPVTLSCSQTLNHNVMYWYQQKSSQAPKLLFHYYDKDFNNEADTPDNFQSRRPNTSFCFLDIRSPGLGDTAMYLCATSSTGLSNQPQHFGDGTRLSIL.

This clonotype was observed at least ten times. The CDR3 sequence is CASSLGLAGENEQFF. The CDR3 nucleotides read TGTGCCAGCAGCCTGGGCCTAGCGGGAGAAAATGAGCAGTTCTTC. V gene TRBV7-2 combines with J gene TRBJ2-1, with TRBD2 matching over 10 bases. The CDR3 runs 15 residues. J lost 7 bases, V lost 5 bases, and 8 bases had no gene match. Germline values: CDR1 SGHTA, CDR2 FQGNSA.

This clonotype showed up many times. The chain has TRBV7-9 and TRBJ1-1; TRBD1 aligns across 9 bases. This CDR3 comprises 17 residues. V gave up 5 bases and J gave up 2 bases; unmatched junction bases: 12. Germline V gene lookup returns CDR1 SEHNR and CDR2 FQNEAQ (reference sequence). The CDR3 DNA is TGTGCCAGCAGCCCGGACAGGGGTATTTTATTTAACACTGAAGCTTTCTTT. Its protein product is CASSPDRGILFNTEAFF.

The rearrangement joins TRBV7-2 to TRBJ1-3, with a tentative D call TRBD1 (5 bases). V was cut by 5 bases and J by 0 bases, with 8 bases left in between. Germline-derived CDR1 and CDR2 are SGHTA and FQGNSA. The CDR3 loop spans 14 amino acids. In DNA, the CDR3 is TGTGCCAGCAGCATCAGGGACTCTGGAAACACCATATATTTT. This gives the protein CASSIRDSGNTIYF.

By proportion, this clonotype is medium-sized. V is TRBV20-1 and J is TRBJ2-3, with no clear D. This CDR3 spans 15 amino acids. From germline, CDR1 is DFQATT and CDR2 SNEGSKA (reference sequence). V was clipped by 0 bases and J by 0 bases, with 10 bases between them. The CDR3 loop is CSARDRATSTDTQYF. The CDR3 DNA sequence: TGCAGTGCTAGAGATCGGGCGACGAGCACAGATACGCAGTATTTT.

This clonotype was detected ten times or more. The V gene is TRBV7-9, the J gene TRBJ2-7; 11 positions agree with TRBD2. CDR3 length: 15 residues. Germline lookup yields CDR1 SEHNR and CDR2 FQNEAQ (reference sequence). V shed 5 bases, J shed 2 bases, and the junction held 5 bases outside the gene matches. The CDR3 spells CASSLVAGGPYEQYF. The DNA of the CDR3 is TGTGCCAGCAGCCTCGTAGCGGGAGGGCCCTACGAGCAGTACTTC.

The J gene is TRBJ1-4, the V gene TRBV2; D may be TRBD1 (6 bases). CDR1 and CDR2 (germline): SNHLY, FYNNEI. The CDR3 contains 14 residues. V lost 3 bases and J lost 5, with 10 bases in between. The CDR3 bases are TGTGCCAGCAGTGAGGGGGGGCTGAATGAAAAACTGTTTTTT. It yields the protein CASSEGGLNEKLFF.

This clonotype was recorded many times. V usage is TRBV6-5 and J usage is TRBJ2-7; 10 positions match TRBD1. This CDR3 comprises 17 residues. Germline lookup yields CDR1 MNHEY and CDR2 SVGAGI. V shed 2 bases, J shed 2 bases, and the junction held 9 bases outside the gene matches. The CDR3 nucleotides are TGTGCCAGCAGTTACGGGACAGGGGAAGAGATCCCCTACGAGCAGTACTTC. It is translated as CASSYGTGEEIPYEQYF.

This clonotype was observed at least ten times. The rearrangement uses TRBV4-3 and TRBJ2-1, with D perhaps being TRBD1 or TRBD2 (5 bases each). V was cut by 4 bases and J by 2 bases, with 9 bases left in between. CDR1 is LGHNA and CDR2 is YSLEER in the germline V gene. The length of the CDR3 is 14 residues. CDR3 sequence: CASSRVGAYNEQFF. Written as DNA, the CDR3 is TGCGCCAGCAGCCGGGTGGGGGCCTACAATGAGCAGTTCTTC.

This clonotype was seen ten or more times. This chain joins TRBV12-3 or TRBV12-4 and TRBJ1-1; D not resolved. Trimming left V 1 base short and J 0 bases short, with 9 bases between. The CDR3 is 15 amino acids. The CDR3, as DNA: TGTGCCAGCAGTTTAGGGGCAGTCTTGAACACTGAAGCTTTCTTT. Its protein product is CASSLGAVLNTEAFF.